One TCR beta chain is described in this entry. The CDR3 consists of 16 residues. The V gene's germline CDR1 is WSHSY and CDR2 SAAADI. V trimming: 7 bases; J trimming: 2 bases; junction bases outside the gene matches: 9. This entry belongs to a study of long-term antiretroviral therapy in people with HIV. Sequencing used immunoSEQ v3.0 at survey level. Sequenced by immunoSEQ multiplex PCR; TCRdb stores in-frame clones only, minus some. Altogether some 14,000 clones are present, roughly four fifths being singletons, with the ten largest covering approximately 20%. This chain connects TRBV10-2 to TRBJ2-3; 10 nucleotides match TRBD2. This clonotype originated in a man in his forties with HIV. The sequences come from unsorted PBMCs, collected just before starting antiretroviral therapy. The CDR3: CASTRTSGLNTDTQYF. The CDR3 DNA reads TGCGCCAGCACCAGGACTAGCGGACTAAACACAGATACGCAGTATTTT.